The 20 T cell receptor beta chains listed next were all sequenced from one sample in a study of cytomegalovirus exposure and HLA in healthy donors. Researchers ran the PCR with 60 Vbeta and 13 Jbeta primers. The assay was immunoSEQ multiplex PCR, and TCRdb's table has in-frame clones only and misses some. The table has about 300,000 clones, 80% to 90% seen once. Sequences were obtained from PBMCs. These receptors all come from a man aged 40-50 years in good health and CMV-seropositive.

The V gene is TRBV28, the J gene TRBJ2-1; 16 bases agree with TRBD2. CDR1 and CDR2 (germline): MDHEN, SYDVKM. The CDR3 is made up of 18 amino acids. V lost 11 bases, J lost 0 bases, and 10 bases stayed unmatched. The CDR3 reads CAVTGLAGGPRSYNEQFF. The CDR3 DNA reads TGTGCCGTAACGGGACTAGCGGGAGGGCCTCGCTCCTACAATGAGCAGTTCTTC.

The chain is built from TRBV27 and TRBJ2-5; TRBD2 matches at 10 bases. The V gene end was trimmed by 5 bases and the J gene end by 5 bases; junction bases not matched to a gene: 17. The CDR3 extends over 18 amino acids. Per germline, CDR1 MNHEY and CDR2 SMNVEV (reference sequence). CDR3 residues: CASSRRPSGSGRGETQYF. CDR3 DNA: TGTGCCAGCAGTCGCCGTCCTAGCGGGAGTGGTCGTGGGGAGACCCAGTACTTC.

The rearrangement joins TRBV14 to TRBJ2-2; D may be TRBD1 (5 bases). This CDR3 region has 14 residues. Trimming removed 8 bases at V and 0 bases at J, with 10 bases between. In germline, CDR1 is SGHDN, CDR2 FVKESK. The CDR3, as DNA: TGTGCCAGCCGACAGTTCGCGAACACCGGGGAGCTGTTTTTT. Translated, it gives CASRQFANTGELFF.

V gene TRBV21-1 combines with J gene TRBJ2-7; the table assigns TRBD2, which was not confirmed against the DNA. TRBV21-1 constitutes a pseudogene. There are 11 residues in the CDR3. CDR3 amino acids: CASSKRTSQYF. The CDR3 DNA reads TGTGCCAGCAGCAAGAGGACTAGTCAGTACTTC.

The chain uses TRBV4-3 and TRBJ2-1, with a tentative D call TRBD2 (9 bases). V shed 4 bases and J shed 4 bases, with 17 bases lying between them. This CDR3 is 16 amino acids long. Germline-derived CDR1 and CDR2 are LGHNA and YSLEER. CDR3 DNA sequence: TGCGCCAGCAGCCCCCAGGGGGCGGGAGGGTACAATGAGCAGTTCTTC. Translating gives CASSPQGAGGYNEQFF.

This chain joins TRBV4-1 and TRBJ2-3; D call uncertain. This CDR3 contains 13 residues. CDR1 and CDR2 from the germline V gene are MGHRA and YSYEKL. V was shortened by 2 bases and J by 3 bases, with 6 bases between the two germline ends. As DNA, the CDR3 is TGCGCCAGCAGCCAAAGCCTTACAGATACGCAGTATTTT. Translating it yields CASSQSLTDTQYF.

This chain uses TRBV28 with TRBJ2-7, with 8 bases matching TRBD2. The CDR3 is made up of 13 amino acids. Germline V gives CDR1 MDHEN, CDR2 SYDVKM. The J segment lost 5 bases and the V segment lost 7 bases, leaving 7 bases of the junction unmatched. In DNA form, the CDR3 reads TGTGCCAGCAAAGAGAGCGGGAGCAACGAGCAGTACTTC. Encoded protein: CASKESGSNEQYF.

V and J are TRBV4-2 and TRBJ2-1, with 11 bases fitting TRBD2. The germline CDR1 and CDR2 sequences are LGHNA and YNFKEQ. This CDR3 is 18 amino acids long. V shed 0 bases and J 6 bases; nucleotides not matched to a gene: 10. The DNA of the CDR3 is TGTGCCAGCAGCCAAGAAGGGAGACTAGCGGGACGGGGCAATGAGCAGTTCTTC. It encodes CASSQEGRLAGRGNEQFF.

This rearrangement joins TRBV19 to TRBJ1-4; D not certain. The CDR3 is 14 amino acids. V shed 10 bases and J shed 0 bases, with 12 bases lying between them. From germline, CDR1 is LNHDA and CDR2 SQIVND (reference sequence). The CDR3 protein is CATQEETTNEKLFF. Written as DNA, the CDR3 is TGTGCCACCCAGGAGGAGACAACTAATGAAAAACTGTTTTTT.

The chain is built from TRBV6-5 and TRBJ2-7; TRBD2 aligns across 7 bases. In germline, CDR1 is MNHEY, CDR2 SVGAGI. V trimming: 4 bases; J trimming: 4 bases; junction bases outside the gene matches: 13. CDR3 length: 16 residues. The CDR3: CASSSTRAGIGYEQYF. The CDR3 bases are TGTGCCAGCAGTTCCACCCGAGCGGGGATAGGGTACGAGCAGTACTTC.

V is TRBV19 and J is TRBJ2-3; possibly TRBD1 for D (6 bases). This CDR3 is 14 amino acids long. Trimming left V 7 bases short and J 2 bases short, with 13 bases between. Germline V gene lookup returns CDR1 LNHDA and CDR2 SQIVND (reference sequence). The CDR3 coding sequence is TGTGCCAGTAAAGACAGGTCTTACACAGATACGCAGTATTTT. This codes for CASKDRSYTDTQYF.

V and J are TRBV6-1 and TRBJ1-2; no definite D call. This CDR3 has 15 residues. With 3 bases removed from V and 6 bases from J, the gap between germline ends came to 17 bases. CDR1 is MNHNS, CDR2 SASEGT, per germline. In DNA form, the CDR3 reads TGTGCCAGCAGTGAGACGGGCGGAGGTAGGGATGGCTACACCTTC. Residues: CASSETGGGRDGYTF.

This clone was detected only a few times. The DNA of the CDR3 is TGTGCCAGCAGCCAAGGGACTAGCGGACAAGAGACCCAGTACTTC. Its translation is CASSQGTSGQETQYF. The V and J genes are TRBV4-2 and TRBJ2-5, with 10 bases that match TRBD2. This CDR3 has 15 residues. V trimming: 1 base; J trimming: 2 bases; junction bases outside the gene matches: 1. Germline V gives CDR1 LGHNA, CDR2 YNFKEQ.

The chain carries TRBV7-9 and TRBJ2-5, with 9 bases lining up with TRBD2. The CDR3 contains 15 residues. V shed 1 base and J 4 bases; nucleotides not matched to a gene: 4. Germline lookup yields CDR1 SEHNR and CDR2 FQNEAQ (reference sequence). The DNA of the CDR3 is TGTGCCAGCAGCTTAGGCCTAGCGGGGAGAGAGACCCAGTACTTC. Translated: CASSLGLAGRETQYF.

The genes are TRBV6-1 and TRBJ1-4; tentative D call: TRBD1 (6 bases). V gave up 6 bases and J gave up 7 bases, with 15 bases separating them. The CDR3 sequence is 14 residues long. Germline V gene data show CDR1 as MNHNS and CDR2 as SASEGT. The chain's CDR3 is CASRSDRRVEKLFF. The CDR3 nucleotides are TGTGCCAGCAGATCCGACAGGCGGGTTGAAAAACTGTTTTTT.

About this clone itself: Distinct nucleotide sequences in the sample also encode this CDR3. The chain employs TRBV6-6 and TRBJ2-2; tentatively, D is TRBD2 (7 bases). Germline CDR1 and CDR2: MNHNY and SVGAGI (reference sequence). This CDR3 contains 16 residues. V was pared by 2 bases and J by 4 bases, with 14 bases between. The CDR3: CASSYGGGSGTGELFF. In nucleotides, the CDR3 is TGTGCCAGCAGTTACGGGGGGGGCTCGGGCACCGGGGAGCTGTTTTTT.

The gene calls are TRBV9 and TRBJ2-5, with D maybe TRBD1 (6 bases). Germline assignment: CDR1 SGDLS and CDR2 YYNGEE. CDR3 length: 14 amino acids. The V end lost 4 bases, the J end lost 7 bases, and 17 bases lay between the germline ends. This CDR3 is CASSPDSSTGTQYF. CDR3 DNA: TGTGCCAGCAGCCCGGACAGCTCCACGGGGACCCAGTACTTC.

V gene TRBV7-9 combines with J gene TRBJ1-2; no definite D call. The CDR3 loop spans 15 amino acids. Per germline, CDR1 SEHNR and CDR2 FQNEAQ (reference sequence). Trimming took off 5 bases at V and 4 bases at J, with 17 bases between the two ends. CDR3 in DNA: TGTGCCAGCAGCCAACATGAGGCTTTCAGCTATGGCTACACCTTC. Translating it yields CASSQHEAFSYGYTF.

The chain employs TRBV6-5 and TRBJ2-5; 12 bases align to TRBD2. Germline V gene data show CDR1 as MNHEY and CDR2 as SVGAGI. This CDR3 has 15 residues. The V gene end was trimmed by 6 bases and the J gene end by 6 bases; junction bases not matched to a gene: 8. CDR3 in amino acids: CASSPTSGSGQTQYF. Written as DNA, the CDR3 is TGTGCCAGCAGCCCGACTAGCGGGAGTGGGCAGACCCAGTACTTC.

The chain combines TRBV6-4 with TRBJ1-5; 10 nucleotides match TRBD1. J gave up 4 bases and V 0 bases, and 3 bases lay outside the gene matches. Germline lookup yields CDR1 MRHNA and CDR2 SNTAGT. The CDR3 is made up of 16 amino acids. The CDR3 is CASSDSGQGGNQPQHF. The CDR3 bases are TGTGCCAGCAGTGACTCAGGACAGGGGGGGAATCAGCCCCAGCATTTT.